Listed below are T cell receptor beta chains from one sample, sequenced in a study of T cell repertoires in cytomegalovirus infection. In TCRdb, the reads were re-called with MiXCR into one record per CDR3 protein. The sample carries 250,000 or so distinct CDR3 sequences, approximately 13% recorded once. The specimen sequenced was PBMCs. Receptors were obtained from a human donor in good health (CMV status not recorded). Some clones in this sample may be carry-over from other donors' samples. Each CDR3 is given with its conserved first and last residue. D genes are given only for firm matches. A clone size is listed for some rows: how often the clone was seen (once, few, many), or a class if it is expanded.

J: TRBJ2-2; D: .; size: many; V: TRBV6-1; DNA: TGTGCCAGCAAATTGGCGAACACCGGGGAGCTGTTTTTT; CDR3: CASKLANTGELFF
J: TRBJ1-1; D: TRBD1; size: many; V: TRBV28; DNA: TGTGCCAGCAAGGGGACAGTGAACACTGAAGCTTTCTTT; CDR3: CASKGTVNTEAFF
J: TRBJ2-5; D: .; size: many; V: TRBV6-6; DNA: TGTGCCAGCAGTTCTTTGACCCCTCCGGAGACCCAGTACTTC; CDR3: CASSSLTPPETQYF
J: TRBJ2-2; D: .; size: few; V: TRBV6-2/TRBV6-3; DNA: TGTGCCAGCAGTTACGGAGATCCCGGGGAGCTGTTTTTT; CDR3: CASSYGDPGELFF
J: TRBJ2-3; D: .; size: .; V: TRBV7-4; DNA: TGTGCCAGCAGCAATGCAGATACGCAGTATTTT; CDR3: CASSNADTQYF
J: TRBJ1-6; D: .; size: many; V: TRBV7-2; DNA: TGTGCCAGCAGCTTAAGACGGACCCTCTCCTATAATTCACCCCTCCACTTT; CDR3: CASSLRRTLSYNSPLHF
J: TRBJ1-2; D: .; size: .; V: TRBV7-3; DNA: TGTGCCAGCAGCTTAACGGTGGCAGACGACTATGGCTACACCTTC; CDR3: CASSLTVADDYGYTF
J: TRBJ2-5; D: .; size: .; V: TRBV28; DNA: TGTGCCAGCAGTTCAAGGTATTTGACAGAGCTCCAAGAGACCCAGTACTTC; CDR3: CASSSRYLTELQETQYF
J: TRBJ1-1; D: TRBD1; size: many; V: TRBV7-2; DNA: TGTGCCAGCAGCTTAGGGGACAGTATCGCTGAAGCTTTCTTT; CDR3: CASSLGDSIAEAFF
J: TRBJ2-1; D: TRBD2; size: .; V: TRBV20-1; DNA: TGCAGTCCGGGACTAGCGGGTGTTAGCTCCTACAATGAGCAGTTCTTC; CDR3: CSPGLAGVSSYNEQFF
J: TRBJ1-5; D: .; size: many; V: TRBV7-2; DNA: TGTGCCAGCAGCTTATTGGGGGCGGGTCAGCCCCAGCATTTT; CDR3: CASSLLGAGQPQHF
J: TRBJ2-2; D: .; size: many; V: TRBV5-4; DNA: TGTGCCAGCAGCTTAGGGGGGGCCGCCGGGGAGCTGTTTTTT; CDR3: CASSLGGAAGELFF
J: TRBJ1-3; D: .; size: many; V: TRBV7-8; DNA: TGTGCCAGCAGCTCCTTCAGAGGATCTGGAAACACCATATATTTT; CDR3: CASSSFRGSGNTIYF